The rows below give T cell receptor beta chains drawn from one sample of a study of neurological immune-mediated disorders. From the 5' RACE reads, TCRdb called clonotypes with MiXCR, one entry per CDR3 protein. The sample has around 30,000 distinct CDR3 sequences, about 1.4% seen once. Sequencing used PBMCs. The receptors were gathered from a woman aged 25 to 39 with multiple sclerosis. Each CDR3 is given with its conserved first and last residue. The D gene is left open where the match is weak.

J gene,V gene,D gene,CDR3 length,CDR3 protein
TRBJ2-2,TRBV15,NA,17,CATSRGSGGPNTGELFF
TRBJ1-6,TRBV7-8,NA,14,CASRAQGGNSPLHF
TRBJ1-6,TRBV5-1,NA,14,CASSPVLENSPLHF
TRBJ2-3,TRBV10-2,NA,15,CASKETPGSTDTQYF
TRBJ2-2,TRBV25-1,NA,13,CASSRTAQGELFF
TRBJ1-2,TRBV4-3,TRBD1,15,CASRPGTGPNYGYTF
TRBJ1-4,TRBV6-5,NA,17,CASSYSTRPGTNEKLFF
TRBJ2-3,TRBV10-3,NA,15,CAISARGESTDTQYF
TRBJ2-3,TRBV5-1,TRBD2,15,CASTVTSGGANTQYF
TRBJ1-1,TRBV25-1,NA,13,CASSEGGRAEAFF
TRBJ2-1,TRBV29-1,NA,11,CSVDRGNEQFF
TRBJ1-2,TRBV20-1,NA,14,CSARDGTAILGYTF
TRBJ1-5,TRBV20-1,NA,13,CSAGGRGGQPQHF
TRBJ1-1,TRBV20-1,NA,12,CSASKGQTEAFF
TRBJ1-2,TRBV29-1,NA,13,CSVGGYTGFGYTF
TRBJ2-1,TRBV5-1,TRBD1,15,CASSLEGQGAREQFF
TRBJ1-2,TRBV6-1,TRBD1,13,CASSAGQGYGYTF
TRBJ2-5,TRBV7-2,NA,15,CASSLGSVGQETQYF
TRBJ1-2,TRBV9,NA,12,CASSADGYGYTF
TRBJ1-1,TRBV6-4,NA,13,CASSVGENTEAFF
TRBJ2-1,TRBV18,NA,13,CASSRLEGNEQFF
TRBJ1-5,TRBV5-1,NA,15,CASSLVAGSDQPQHF
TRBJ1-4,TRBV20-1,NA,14,CSARDLGHNEKLFF
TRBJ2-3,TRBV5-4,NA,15,CASSMGRSGTDTQYF
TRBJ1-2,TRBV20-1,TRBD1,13,CRTEGARSNGYTF
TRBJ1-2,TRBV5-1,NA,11,CASSLGHGYTF
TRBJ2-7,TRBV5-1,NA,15,CASSLGGGCGDEQYF
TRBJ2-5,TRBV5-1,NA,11,CASSRSQTQYF
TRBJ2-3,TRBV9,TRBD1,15,CASSVGQGGTDTQYF
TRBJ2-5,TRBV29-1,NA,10,CSVGPETQYF
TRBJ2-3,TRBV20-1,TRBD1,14,CSASPGGLPDTQYF
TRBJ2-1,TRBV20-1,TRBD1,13,CSAGRDRGREQFF
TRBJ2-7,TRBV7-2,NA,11,CASSSMGEQYF
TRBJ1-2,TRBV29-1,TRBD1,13,CSVTGGGYYGYTF
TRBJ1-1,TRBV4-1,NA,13,CASSQVMNTEAFF
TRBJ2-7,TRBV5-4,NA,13,CASSLRGGREQYF
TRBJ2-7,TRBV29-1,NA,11,CSVGTFYEQYF
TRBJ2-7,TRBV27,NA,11,CASSTPYEQYF
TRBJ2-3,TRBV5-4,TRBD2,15,CASSRSGGAADTQYF
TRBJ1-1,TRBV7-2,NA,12,CASSSYRPEAFF
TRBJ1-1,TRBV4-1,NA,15,CASSLRESVVTEAFF
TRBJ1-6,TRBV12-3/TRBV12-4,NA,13,CASTRVRNSPLHF
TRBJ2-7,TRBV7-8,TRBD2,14,CASSPRDYSYEQYF
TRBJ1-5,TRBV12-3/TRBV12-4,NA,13,CASSFTDNQPQHF
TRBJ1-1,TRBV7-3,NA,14,CASSLFGGASEAFF
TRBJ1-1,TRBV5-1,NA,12,CASSSGWTEAFF
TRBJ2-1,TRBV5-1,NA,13,CASSLDRYNEQFF
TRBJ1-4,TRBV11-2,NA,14,CASSQVWGNEKLFF
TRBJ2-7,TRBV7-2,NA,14,CASSTQASGNEQYF
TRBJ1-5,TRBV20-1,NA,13,CSASGRHNQPQHF
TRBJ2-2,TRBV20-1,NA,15,CSARVTGVNTGELFF